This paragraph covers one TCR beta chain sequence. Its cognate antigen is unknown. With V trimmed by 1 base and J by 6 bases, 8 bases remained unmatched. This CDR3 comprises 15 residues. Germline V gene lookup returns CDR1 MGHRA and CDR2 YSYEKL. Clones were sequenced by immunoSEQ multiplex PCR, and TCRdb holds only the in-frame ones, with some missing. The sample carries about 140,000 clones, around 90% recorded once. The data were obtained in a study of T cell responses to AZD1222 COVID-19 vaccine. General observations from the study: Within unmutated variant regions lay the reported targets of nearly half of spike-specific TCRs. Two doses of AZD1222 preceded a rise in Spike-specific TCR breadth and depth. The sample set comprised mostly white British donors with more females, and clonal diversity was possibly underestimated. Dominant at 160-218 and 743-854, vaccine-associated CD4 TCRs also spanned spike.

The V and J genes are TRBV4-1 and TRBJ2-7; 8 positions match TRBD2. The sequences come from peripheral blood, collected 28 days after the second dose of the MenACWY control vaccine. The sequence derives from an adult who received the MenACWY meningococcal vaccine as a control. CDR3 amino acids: CASSQGPSGLSEQYF. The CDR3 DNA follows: TGCGCCAGCAGCCAAGGGCCTAGCGGGCTGTCCGAGCAGTACTTC.